This T cell receptor beta chain was found in a study of cytomegalovirus exposure and HLA in healthy donors. Overall study: T cells numbering approximately 170 million yielded 117 million unique TCR beta sequences in an earlier analysis. Study findings and constraints: Researchers counted around 180 TCR beta chains as cytomegalovirus-associated.

Amplification used 60 Vbeta primers and 13 Jbeta primers. Only in-frame clones appear in the TCRdb table, and some are missing; sequencing was by immunoSEQ multiplex PCR. Here the sample spans 130,000 or so clones, 66% being singletons. On this clone itself: Antigen: not known.

Among the donors, all were healthy bone marrow donors. The sequencing sample was made of PBMCs. This receptor was obtained from a young man in good health and CMV-seronegative.

The CDR3 is CASAQEVVGEQYF. CDR3 nucleotide sequence: TGTGCCAGCGCTCAGGAGGTGGTAGGCGAGCAGTACTTC. The V call is TRBV6-1, the J call TRBJ2-7; a possible D gene is TRBD2 (5 bases). This CDR3 has 13 residues. Germline V gene sequence: CDR1 MNHNS, CDR2 SASEGT. The V and J ends lost 8 bases and 6 bases respectively, with 17 bases between them.